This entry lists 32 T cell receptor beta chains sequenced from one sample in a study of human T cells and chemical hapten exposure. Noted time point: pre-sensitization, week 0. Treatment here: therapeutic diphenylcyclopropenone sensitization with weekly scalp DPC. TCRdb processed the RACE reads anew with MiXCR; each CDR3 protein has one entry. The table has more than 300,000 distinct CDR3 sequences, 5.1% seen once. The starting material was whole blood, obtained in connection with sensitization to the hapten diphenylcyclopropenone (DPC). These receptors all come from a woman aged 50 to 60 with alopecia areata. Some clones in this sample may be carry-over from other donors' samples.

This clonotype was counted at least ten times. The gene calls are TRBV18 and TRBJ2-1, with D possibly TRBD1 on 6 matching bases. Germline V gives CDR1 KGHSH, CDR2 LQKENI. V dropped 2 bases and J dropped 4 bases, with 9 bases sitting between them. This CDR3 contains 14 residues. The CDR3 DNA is TGTGCCAGCTCACCAGGGGGCAGGTACAATGAGCAGTTCTTC. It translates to CASSPGGRYNEQFF.

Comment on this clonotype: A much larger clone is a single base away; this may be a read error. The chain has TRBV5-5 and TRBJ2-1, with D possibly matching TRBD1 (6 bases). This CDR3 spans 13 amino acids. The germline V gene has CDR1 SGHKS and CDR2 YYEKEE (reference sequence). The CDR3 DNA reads TGTGCCATCAGCTTGGAAAGGGGACAAGGCCAGTTCTTC. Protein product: CAISLERGQGQFF.

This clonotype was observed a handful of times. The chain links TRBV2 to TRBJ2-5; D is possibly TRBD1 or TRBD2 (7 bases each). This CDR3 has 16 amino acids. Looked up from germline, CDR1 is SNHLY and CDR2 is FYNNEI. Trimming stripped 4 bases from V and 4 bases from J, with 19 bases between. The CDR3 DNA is TGTGCCAGCAGTGGAGGCGTGACAGGGAGGGTAGAGACCCAGTACTTC. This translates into CASSGGVTGRVETQYF. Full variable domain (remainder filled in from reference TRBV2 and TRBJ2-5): EPEVTQTPSHQVTQMGQEVILRCVPISNHLYFYWYRQILGQKVEFLVSFYNNEISEKSEIFDDQFSVERPDGSNFTLKIRSTKLEDSAMYFCASSGGVTGRVETQYFGPGTRLLVL.

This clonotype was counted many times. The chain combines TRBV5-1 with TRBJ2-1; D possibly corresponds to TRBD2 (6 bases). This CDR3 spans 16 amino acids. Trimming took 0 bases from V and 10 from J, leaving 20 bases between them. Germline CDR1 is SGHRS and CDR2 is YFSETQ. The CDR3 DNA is TGCGCCAGCAGCTTGGGGGGCCTAGCGAGTTTCATCGAGCAGTTCTTC. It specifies CASSLGGLASFIEQFF. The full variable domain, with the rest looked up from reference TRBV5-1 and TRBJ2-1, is KAGVTQTPRYLIKTRGQQVTLSCSPISGHRSVSWYQQTPGQGLQFLFEYFSETQRNKGNFPGRFSGRQFSNSRSEMNVSTLELGDSALYLCASSLGGLASFIEQFFGPGTRLTVL.

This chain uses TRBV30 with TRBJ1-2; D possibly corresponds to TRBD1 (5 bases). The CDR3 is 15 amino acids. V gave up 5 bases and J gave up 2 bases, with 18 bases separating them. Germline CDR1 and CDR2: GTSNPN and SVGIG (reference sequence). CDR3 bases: TGTGCCTGGGTTGGGGGTCTAGGGATAAACTATGGCTACACCTTC. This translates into CAWVGGLGINYGYTF.

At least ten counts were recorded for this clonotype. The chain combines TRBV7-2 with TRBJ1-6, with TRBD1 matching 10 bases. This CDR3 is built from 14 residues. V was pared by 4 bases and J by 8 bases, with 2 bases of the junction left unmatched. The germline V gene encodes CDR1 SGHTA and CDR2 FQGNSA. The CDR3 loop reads CASSWGQGYSPLHF. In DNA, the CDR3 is TGTGCCAGCAGCTGGGGACAGGGGTATTCACCCCTCCACTTT.

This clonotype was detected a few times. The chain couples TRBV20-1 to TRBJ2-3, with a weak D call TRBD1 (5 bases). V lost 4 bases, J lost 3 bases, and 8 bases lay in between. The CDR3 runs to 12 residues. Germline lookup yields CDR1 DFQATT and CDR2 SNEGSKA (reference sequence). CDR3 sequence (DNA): TGCAGTGCTAAAGGGGCAACAGATACGCAGTATTTT. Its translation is CSAKGATDTQYF.

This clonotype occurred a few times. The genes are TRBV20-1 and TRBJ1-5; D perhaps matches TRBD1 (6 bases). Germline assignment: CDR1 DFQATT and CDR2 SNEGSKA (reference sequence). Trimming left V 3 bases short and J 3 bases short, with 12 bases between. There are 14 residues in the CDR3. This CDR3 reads CSASYRETNQPQHF. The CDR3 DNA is TGCAGTGCTAGTTACAGGGAGACCAATCAGCCCCAGCATTTT.

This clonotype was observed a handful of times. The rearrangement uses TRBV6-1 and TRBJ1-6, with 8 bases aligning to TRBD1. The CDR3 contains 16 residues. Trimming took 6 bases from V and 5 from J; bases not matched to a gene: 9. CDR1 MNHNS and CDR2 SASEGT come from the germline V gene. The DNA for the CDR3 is TGTGCCAGCAGCTGGACAGGGAGAGTCGATAATTCACCCCTCCACTTT. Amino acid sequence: CASSWTGRVDNSPLHF.

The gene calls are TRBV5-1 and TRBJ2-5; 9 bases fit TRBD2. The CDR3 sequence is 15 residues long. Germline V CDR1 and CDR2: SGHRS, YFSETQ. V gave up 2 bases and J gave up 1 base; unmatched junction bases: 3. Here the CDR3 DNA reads TGCGCCAGCAGCTTTAGCGGGAGTAGCCAAGAGACCCAGTACTTC. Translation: CASSFSGSSQETQYF.

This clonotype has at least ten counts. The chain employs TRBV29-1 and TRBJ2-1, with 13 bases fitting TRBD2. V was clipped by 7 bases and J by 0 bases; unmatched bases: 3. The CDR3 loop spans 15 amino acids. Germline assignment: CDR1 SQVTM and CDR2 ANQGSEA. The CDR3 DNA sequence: TGCAGCGCCACTAGCGGGAGGGCCTCCTACAATGAGCAGTTCTTC. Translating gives CSATSGRASYNEQFF.

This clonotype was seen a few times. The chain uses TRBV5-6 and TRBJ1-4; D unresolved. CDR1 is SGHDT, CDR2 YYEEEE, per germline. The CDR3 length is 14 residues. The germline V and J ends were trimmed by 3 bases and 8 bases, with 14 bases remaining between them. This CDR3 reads CASSSDHMGEKLFF. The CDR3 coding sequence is TGTGCCAGCAGCTCCGACCATATGGGGGAAAAACTGTTTTTT. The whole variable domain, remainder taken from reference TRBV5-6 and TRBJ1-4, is DAGVTQSPTHLIKTRGQQVTLRCSPKSGHDTVSWYQQALGQGPQFIFQYYEEEERQRGNFPDRFSGHQFPNYSSELNVNALLLGDSALYLCASSSDHMGEKLFFGSGTQLSVL.

The DNA of the CDR3 is TGTGCCAGCAGCGCGGGGACAGTTAGCAATCAGCCCCAGCATTTT. Translating it yields CASSAGTVSNQPQHF. The chain recombines TRBV5-5 with TRBJ1-5, with TRBD1 matching over 7 bases. V trimming: 4 bases; J trimming: 0 bases; junction bases outside the gene matches: 4. The CDR3 covers 15 residues. CDR1 SGHKS and CDR2 YYEKEE come from the germline V gene (reference sequence). The full variable domain, with the rest looked up from reference TRBV5-5 and TRBJ1-5, is DAGVTQSPTHLIKTRGQQVTLRCSPISGHKSVSWYQQVLGQGPQFIFQYYEKEERGRGNFPDRFSARQFPNYSSELNVNALLLGDSALYLCASSAGTVSNQPQHFGDGTRLSIL.

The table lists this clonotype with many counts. CDR3 region: CASSQRQGSPYEQYF. The CDR3 DNA is TGTGCCAGCAGCCAACGACAGGGATCCCCCTACGAGCAGTACTTC. The chain links TRBV4-2 to TRBJ2-7; TRBD1 aligns across 7 bases. V trimming: 2 bases; J trimming: 2 bases; junction bases outside the gene matches: 6. The CDR3 loop spans 15 amino acids. The germline CDR1 and CDR2 sequences are LGHNA and YNFKEQ.

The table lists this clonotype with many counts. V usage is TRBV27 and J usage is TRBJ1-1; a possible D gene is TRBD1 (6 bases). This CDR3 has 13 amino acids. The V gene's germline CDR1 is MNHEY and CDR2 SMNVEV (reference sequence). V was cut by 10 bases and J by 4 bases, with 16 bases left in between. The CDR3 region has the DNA TGTGCCACCGGGAAGGGGGAAGGCACTGAAGCTTTCTTT. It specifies CATGKGEGTEAFF.

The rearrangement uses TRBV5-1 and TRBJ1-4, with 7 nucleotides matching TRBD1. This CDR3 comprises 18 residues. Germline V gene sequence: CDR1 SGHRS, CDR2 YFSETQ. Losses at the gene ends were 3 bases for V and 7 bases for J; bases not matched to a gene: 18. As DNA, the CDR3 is TGCGCCAGCAGCTCTCCGGGACAGTCTCTTCGGGGTCGTGAAAAACTGTTTTTT. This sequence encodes CASSSPGQSLRGREKLFF. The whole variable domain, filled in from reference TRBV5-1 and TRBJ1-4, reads KAGVTQTPRYLIKTRGQQVTLSCSPISGHRSVSWYQQTPGQGLQFLFEYFSETQRNKGNFPGRFSGRQFSNSRSEMNVSTLELGDSALYLCASSSPGQSLRGREKLFFGSGTQLSVL.

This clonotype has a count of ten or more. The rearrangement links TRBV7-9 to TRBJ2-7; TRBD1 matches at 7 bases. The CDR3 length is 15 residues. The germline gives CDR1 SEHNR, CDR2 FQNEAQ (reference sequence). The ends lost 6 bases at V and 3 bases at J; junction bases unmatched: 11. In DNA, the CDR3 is TGTGCCAGCAGTTTCCCAGGACAGGATTACTACGAGCAGTACTTC. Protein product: CASSFPGQDYYEQYF.

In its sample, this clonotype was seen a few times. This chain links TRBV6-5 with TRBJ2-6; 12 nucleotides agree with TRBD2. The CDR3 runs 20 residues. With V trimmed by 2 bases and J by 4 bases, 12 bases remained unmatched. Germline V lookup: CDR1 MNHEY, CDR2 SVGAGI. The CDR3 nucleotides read TGTGCCAGCAGTTACCCGACTAGCGGGAGAACAGCTCTGGGGGCCAACGTCCTGACTTTC. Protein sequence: CASSYPTSGRTALGANVLTF.

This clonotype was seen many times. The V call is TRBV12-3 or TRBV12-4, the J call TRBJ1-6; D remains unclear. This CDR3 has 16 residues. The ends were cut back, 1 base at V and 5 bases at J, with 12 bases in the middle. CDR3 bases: TGTGCCAGCAGTTTAGAACGGGGTTCGCATAATTCACCCCTCCACTTT. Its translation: CASSLERGSHNSPLHF.

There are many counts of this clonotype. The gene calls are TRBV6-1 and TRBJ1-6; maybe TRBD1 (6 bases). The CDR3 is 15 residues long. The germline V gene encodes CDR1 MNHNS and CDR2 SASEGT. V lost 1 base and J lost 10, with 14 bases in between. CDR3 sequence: CASSEGGGGKSPLHF. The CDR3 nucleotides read TGTGCCAGCAGTGAAGGGGGAGGGGGAAAATCACCCCTCCACTTT.

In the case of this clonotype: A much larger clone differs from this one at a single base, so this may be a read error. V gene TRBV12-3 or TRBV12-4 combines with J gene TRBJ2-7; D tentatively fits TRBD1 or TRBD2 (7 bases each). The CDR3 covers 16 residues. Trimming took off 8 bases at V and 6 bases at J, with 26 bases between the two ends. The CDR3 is CASALGGGAASSEQYF. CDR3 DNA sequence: TGTGCCAGCGCCTTGGGAGGGGGCGCTGCCTCGAGCGAGCAGTACTTC.

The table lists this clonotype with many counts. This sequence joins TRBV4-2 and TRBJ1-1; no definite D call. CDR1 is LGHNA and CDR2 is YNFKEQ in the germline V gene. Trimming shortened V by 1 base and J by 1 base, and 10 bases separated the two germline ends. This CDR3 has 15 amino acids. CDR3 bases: TGTGCCAGCAGCCAAGTAATCAGTAGGAACACTGAAGCTTTCTTT. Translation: CASSQVISRNTEAFF.

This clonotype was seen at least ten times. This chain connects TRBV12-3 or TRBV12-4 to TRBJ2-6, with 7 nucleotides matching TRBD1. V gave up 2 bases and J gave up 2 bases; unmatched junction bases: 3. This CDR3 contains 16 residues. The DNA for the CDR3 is TGTGCCAGCAGTTTAAACACAGGGGCTGGGGCCAACGTCCTGACTTTC. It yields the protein CASSLNTGAGANVLTF.

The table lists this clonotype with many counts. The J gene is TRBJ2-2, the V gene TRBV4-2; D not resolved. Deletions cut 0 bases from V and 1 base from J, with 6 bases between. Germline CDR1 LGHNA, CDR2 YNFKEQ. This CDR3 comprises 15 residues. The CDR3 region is CASSQDFGNTGELFF. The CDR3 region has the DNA TGTGCCAGCAGCCAAGATTTCGGGAACACCGGGGAGCTGTTTTTT.

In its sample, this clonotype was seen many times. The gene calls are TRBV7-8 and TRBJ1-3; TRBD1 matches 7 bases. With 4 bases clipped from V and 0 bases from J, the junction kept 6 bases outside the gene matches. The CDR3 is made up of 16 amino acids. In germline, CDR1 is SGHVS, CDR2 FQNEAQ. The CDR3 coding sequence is TGTGCCAGCAGCTCTCGGACAGGTAGCTCTGGAAACACCATATATTTT. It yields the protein CASSSRTGSSGNTIYF. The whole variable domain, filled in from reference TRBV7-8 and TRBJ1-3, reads GAGVSQSPRYKVAKRGQDVALRCDPISGHVSLFWYQQALGQGPEFLTYFQNEAQLDKSGLPSDRFFAERPEGSVSTLKIQRTQQEDSAVYLCASSSRTGSSGNTIYFGEGSWLTVV.

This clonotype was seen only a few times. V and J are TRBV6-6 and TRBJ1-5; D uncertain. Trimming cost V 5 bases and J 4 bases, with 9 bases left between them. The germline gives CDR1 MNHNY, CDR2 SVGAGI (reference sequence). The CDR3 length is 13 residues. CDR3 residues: CASSPTLNQPQHF. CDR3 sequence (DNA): TGTGCCAGCAGTCCGACTTTGAATCAGCCCCAGCATTTT.

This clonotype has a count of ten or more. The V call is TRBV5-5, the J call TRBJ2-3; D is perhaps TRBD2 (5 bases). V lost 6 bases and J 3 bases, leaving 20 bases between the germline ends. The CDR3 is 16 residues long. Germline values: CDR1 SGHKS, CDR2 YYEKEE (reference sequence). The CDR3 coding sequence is TGTGCCAGCAAGGTCGGCGCGGGCTACCTAACAGATACGCAGTATTTT. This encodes CASKVGAGYLTDTQYF.

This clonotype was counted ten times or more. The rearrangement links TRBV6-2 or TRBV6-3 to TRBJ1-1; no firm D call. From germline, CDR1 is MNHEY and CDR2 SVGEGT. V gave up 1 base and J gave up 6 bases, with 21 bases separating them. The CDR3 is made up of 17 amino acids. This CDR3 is CASSYFLTRRVEAEAFF. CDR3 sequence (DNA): TGTGCCAGCAGTTACTTCCTTACCCGACGAGTAGAGGCTGAAGCTTTCTTT.

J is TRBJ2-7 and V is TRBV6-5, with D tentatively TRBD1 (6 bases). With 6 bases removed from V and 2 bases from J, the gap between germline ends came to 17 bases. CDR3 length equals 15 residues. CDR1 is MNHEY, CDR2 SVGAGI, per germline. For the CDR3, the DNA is TGTGCCAGCAGATTCAACAGGGAAGGCACCTACGAGCAGTACTTC. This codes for CASRFNREGTYEQYF.

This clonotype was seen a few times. CDR3 in amino acids: CASSSSRTVSSYEQYF. The CDR3, as DNA: TGTGCCAGCAGCTCCTCGCGGACTGTGAGCTCCTACGAGCAGTACTTC. This chain uses TRBV7-2 with TRBJ2-7; D possibly corresponds to TRBD2 (5 bases). V shed 4 bases and J shed 0 bases, with 16 bases lying between them. Germline V lookup: CDR1 SGHTA, CDR2 FQGNSA. This CDR3 comprises 16 residues.

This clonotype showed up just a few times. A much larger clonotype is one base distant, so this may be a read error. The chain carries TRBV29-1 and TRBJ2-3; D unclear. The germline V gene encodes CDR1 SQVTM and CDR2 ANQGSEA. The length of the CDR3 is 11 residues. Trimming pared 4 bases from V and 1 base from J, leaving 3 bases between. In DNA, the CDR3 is TGCAGCGTTGGTGGCACAGATACGCAGTATTTT. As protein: CSVGGTDTQYF.

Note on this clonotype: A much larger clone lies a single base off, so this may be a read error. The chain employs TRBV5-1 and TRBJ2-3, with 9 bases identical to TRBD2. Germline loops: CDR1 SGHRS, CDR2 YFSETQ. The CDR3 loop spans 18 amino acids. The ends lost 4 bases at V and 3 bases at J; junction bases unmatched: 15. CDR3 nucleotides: TGCGCCAGCAGCCTCTCCGGTAGCGGGAGAGGGGGGACAGATACGCAGTATTTT. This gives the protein CASSLSGSGRGGTDTQYF.